This passage covers 6 T cell receptor beta chains from one sample sequenced in a study of identical twins. Via MiXCR, TCRdb re-called the 5' RACE reads, giving one row per CDR3 protein. Of 640,000 or so distinct CDR3 sequences in the sample, roughly 6% are singletons; the top ten hold about 2%. Material: naive T cells sorted from blood. Receptors originate from a man in his late teens or twenties in good health.

The rearrangement joins TRBV2 to TRBJ2-3; 7 positions agree with TRBD2. V was pared by 7 bases and J by 2 bases, with 9 bases of the junction left unmatched. The CDR3 runs 15 residues. Germline V gene data show CDR1 as SNHLY and CDR2 as FYNNEI. CDR3 nucleotide sequence: TGTGCCAGCACCCACCCCGGGGGGTCCACAGATACGCAGTATTTT. It yields the protein CASTHPGGSTDTQYF.

This clonotype was counted a few times. The rearrangement joins TRBV7-3 to TRBJ2-2; unclear D gene. CDR1 SGHTA and CDR2 FQGTGA come from the germline V gene. This CDR3 is built from 15 residues. The ends were cut back, 2 bases at V and 4 bases at J, with 11 bases in the middle. CDR3 DNA sequence: TGTGCCAGCAGCTTAGGGATCCCGGGCACCGGGGAGCTGTTTTTT. This gives the protein CASSLGIPGTGELFF.

This clonotype was found many times. CDR3 sequence reads: CASSPGGVTDTQYF. CDR3 DNA: TGCGCCAGCAGCCCCGGCGGCGTCACAGATACGCAGTATTTT. The chain is built from TRBV5-1 and TRBJ2-3; D is unclear. The CDR3 runs to 14 residues. CDR1 is SGHRS, CDR2 YFSETQ, per germline. Between the trimmed V and J ends, which lost 4 bases and 2 bases, there was a span of 11 bases.

This clonotype appeared a single time. This rearrangement joins TRBV4-3 to TRBJ2-1; a possible D gene is TRBD1 (5 bases). Germline-derived CDR1 and CDR2 are LGHNA and YSLEER. There are 16 residues in the CDR3. V was pared by 3 bases and J by 10 bases, with 22 bases between. The CDR3 sequence: CASSHAQGVYRKEQFF. The CDR3 nucleotides read TGCGCCAGCAGCCACGCTCAAGGGGTTTACAGGAAAGAGCAGTTCTTC.

The rearrangement uses TRBV4-1 and TRBJ2-7, with 7 bases that match TRBD1. With V trimmed by 2 bases and J by 5 bases, 3 bases remained unmatched. Germline V gene sequence: CDR1 MGHRA, CDR2 YSYEKL. There are 13 residues in the CDR3. DNA for the CDR3: TGCGCCAGCAGCCAAATGCAGGGGGACGAGCAGTACGTC. It yields the protein CASSQMQGDEQYV.

The chain carries TRBV4-3 and TRBJ2-1; TRBD2 matches 8 bases. CDR1 is LGHNA, CDR2 YSLEER, per germline. The CDR3 sequence is 17 residues long. Trimming at V came to 4 bases and at J to 0 bases, leaving 8 bases not matched to a gene. The CDR3 DNA reads as TGCGCCAGCAGCCTTTACGGGAGGGCCAGCTCCTACAATGAGCAGTTCTTC. This gives the protein CASSLYGRASSYNEQFF.